The 18 T cell receptor beta chains reported below all come from one sample, sequenced in a study of T cell responses to AZD1222 COVID-19 vaccine. Some clones are missing from TCRdb's copy, which holds only in-frame ones; the method was immunoSEQ multiplex PCR. The data show about 190,000 clones, about 90% seen once. The sample consisted of peripheral blood, taken on day 0 of MenACWY control vaccination. The source of these receptors is an adult in good health.

This clone appeared a few times. The chain employs TRBV4-1 and TRBJ1-1; D not resolved. CDR1 and CDR2 (germline): MGHRA, YSYEKL. This CDR3 is 15 amino acids long. V lost 3 bases, J lost 8 bases, and 19 bases lay in between. The CDR3 is CASSHFLEAPGEAFF. CDR3 coding DNA: TGCGCCAGCAGCCATTTCCTAGAGGCCCCTGGGGAAGCTTTCTTT.

Only a few counts were recorded for this clone. The chain joins TRBV21-1 to TRBJ2-6; TRBD1 reflects the table's D call only, with no check against the DNA. TRBV21-1 is designated a pseudogene. This CDR3 contains 20 residues. The CDR3 region has the DNA TGTGCCAGCAGCAAAGCGCTTTCGGCAGGGGGGAGCTCTGGGGCCAACGTCCTGACTTTC. It yields the protein CASSKALSAGGSSGANVLTF.

The rearrangement joins TRBV7-9 to TRBJ2-3, with TRBD1 identical over 7 bases. The junction had 9 bases not matched to a gene; V was cut back by 6 bases and J by 3 bases. In germline, CDR1 is SEHNR, CDR2 FQNEAQ (reference sequence). The CDR3 is 15 residues long. CDR3 loop: CASSLTGDGTDTQYF. In DNA, the CDR3 is TGTGCCAGCAGTCTCACAGGGGATGGTACAGATACGCAGTATTTT.

V and J are TRBV7-6 and TRBJ2-1, with a tentative D call TRBD1 (6 bases). The V gene's germline CDR1 is SGHVS and CDR2 FNYEAQ. CDR3 length: 15 amino acids. V was clipped by 5 bases and J by 7 bases, with 18 bases between them. The CDR3 loop is CASSASGVGLNEQFF. The DNA for the CDR3 is TGTGCCAGCAGCGCTTCAGGGGTCGGTTTGAATGAGCAGTTCTTC.

V is TRBV6-4 and J is TRBJ2-5; 8 positions match TRBD2. Germline trimming cut 1 base from V and 5 bases from J; bases unmatched to any gene: 15. The CDR3 is 18 residues long. Germline V CDR1 and CDR2: MRHNA, SNTAGT. CDR3 DNA sequence: TGTGCCAGCAGTGACTGTGATCGCGAAGCGGGAGAGGGGGAGACCCAGTACTTC. It is translated as CASSDCDREAGEGETQYF.

The chain has TRBV27 and TRBJ1-1, with no clear D. The CDR3 is 15 amino acids. Germline-derived CDR1 and CDR2 are MNHEY and SMNVEV (reference sequence). Deletions cut 0 bases from V and 0 bases from J, with 8 bases between. The CDR3 loop is CASSLSGSLNTEAFF. In DNA form, the CDR3 reads TGTGCCAGCAGTTTATCGGGCAGCTTGAACACTGAAGCTTTCTTT.

The V and J genes are TRBV5-1 and TRBJ1-1, with D possibly matching TRBD1 (5 bases). V was clipped by 4 bases and J by 0 bases, with 10 bases between them. This CDR3 contains 14 residues. Per germline, CDR1 SGHRS and CDR2 YFSETQ. CDR3 coding DNA: TGCGCCAGCAGCCCCCAGGGACTGAACACTGAAGCTTTCTTT. Translated: CASSPQGLNTEAFF.

J is TRBJ1-5 and V is TRBV9; D ambiguous. The CDR3 loop spans 12 amino acids. Germline CDR1 reads SGDLS; CDR2 reads YYNGEE. Trimming took off 0 bases at V and 10 bases at J, with 8 bases between the two ends. The CDR3 loop reads CASSVEGGPQHF. The CDR3 region has the DNA TGTGCCAGCAGCGTAGAGGGTGGACCCCAGCATTTT.

This rearrangement joins TRBV29-1 to TRBJ2-2; D not certain. The CDR3 is 14 amino acids. CDR1 is SQVTM and CDR2 is ANQGSEA in the germline V gene. Trimming cost V 4 bases and J 7 bases, with 16 bases left between them. CDR3: CSVGNTGSGGELFF. DNA for the CDR3: TGCAGCGTTGGCAACACGGGCAGTGGCGGGGAGCTGTTTTTT.

This chain joins TRBV4-2 and TRBJ1-2; perhaps TRBD1 as D (5 bases). Per germline, CDR1 LGHNA and CDR2 YNFKEQ. V was trimmed by 3 bases and J by 0 bases, leaving 14 bases between them. The CDR3 covers 16 residues. The CDR3 sequence: CASSQGRQGANYGYTF. Written as DNA, the CDR3 is TGTGCCAGCAGCCAGGGCCGGCAGGGCGCTAACTATGGCTACACCTTC.

This chain uses TRBV7-2 with TRBJ1-2; 8 bases match TRBD1. CDR1 and CDR2 (germline): SGHTA, FQGNSA. V gave up 6 bases and J gave up 3 bases; unmatched junction bases: 6. CDR3 length: 14 residues. The CDR3, as DNA: TGTGCCAGCAGAGCTGGGACAGGATACTATGGCTACACCTTC. Protein: CASRAGTGYYGYTF. The full variable domain, its missing parts supplied by reference TRBV7-2 and TRBJ1-2, is GAGVSQSPSNKVTEKGKDVELRCDPISGHTALYWYRQSLGQGLEFLIYFQGNSAPDKSGLPSDRFSAERTGGSVSTLTIQRTQQEDSAVYLCASRAGTGYYGYTFGSGTRLTVV.

The chain joins TRBV11-2 to TRBJ1-1; 12 bases map to TRBD1. The germline V gene has CDR1 SGHAT and CDR2 FQNNGV. The V and J ends lost 5 bases and 1 base, in that order; junction bases with no gene match: 5. The CDR3 length is 16 residues. This CDR3 reads CASSTGQGAGNTEAFF. CDR3 in DNA: TGTGCCAGCAGCACGGGACAGGGGGCTGGGAACACTGAAGCTTTCTTT.

V is TRBV13 and J is TRBJ1-1; D unresolved. V lost 0 bases, J lost 4 bases, and 6 bases lay in between. The CDR3 totals 13 residues. From germline, CDR1 is PRHDT and CDR2 FYEKMQ (reference sequence). CDR3: CASSLGRTTEAFF. Here the CDR3 DNA reads TGTGCCAGCAGCTTAGGCAGGACCACTGAAGCTTTCTTT.

The V gene is TRBV30, the J gene TRBJ1-5; D not certain. The CDR3 runs 13 residues. Germline CDR1 GTSNPN, CDR2 SVGIG (reference sequence). V lost 5 bases and J 1 base, leaving 9 bases between the germline ends. CDR3 amino acids: CAWGRESNQPQHF. In DNA form, the CDR3 reads TGTGCCTGGGGCCGGGAAAGCAATCAGCCCCAGCATTTT.

The chain links TRBV13 to TRBJ2-2; D gene ambiguous. V lost 3 bases to trimming and J lost 1 base, with 3 bases between them. Germline assignment: CDR1 PRHDT and CDR2 FYEKMQ (reference sequence). This CDR3 is 13 amino acids long. The CDR3 protein is CASSFQNTGELFF. CDR3 DNA: TGTGCCAGCAGCTTTCAGAACACCGGGGAGCTGTTTTTT.

This chain uses TRBV4-2 with TRBJ2-2; no firm D call. V was shortened by 1 base and J by 3 bases, with 12 bases between the two germline ends. Germline V CDR1 and CDR2: LGHNA, YNFKEQ. This CDR3 comprises 16 residues. CDR3 nucleotide sequence: TGTGCCAGCAGCCAAGCTGACGGGTCGGACACCGGGGAGCTGTTTTTT. Protein sequence: CASSQADGSDTGELFF.

A word on this clone: Other DNA sequences of this sample code for an identical CDR3. J is TRBJ2-5 and V is TRBV5-1; no firm D call. Trimming stripped 0 bases from V and 1 base from J, with 1 base between. This CDR3 is built from 12 residues. Per the germline V gene, CDR1 is SGHRS and CDR2 is YFSETQ. The CDR3 DNA follows: TGCGCCAGCAGCTTGGCCCAAGAGACCCAGTACTTC. Its translation: CASSLAQETQYF. The full variable domain, in which reference TRBV5-1 and TRBJ2-5 provide the parts outside the CDR3, is KAGVTQTPRYLIKTRGQQVTLSCSPISGHRSVSWYQQTPGQGLQFLFEYFSETQRNKGNFPGRFSGRQFSNSRSEMNVSTLELGDSALYLCASSLAQETQYFGPGTRLLVL.

The chain employs TRBV23-1 and TRBJ1-1; D uncertain. TRBV23-1 is known as an ORF, though its function is uncertain. There are 14 residues in the CDR3. V lost 6 bases to trimming and J lost 1 base, with 12 bases between them. CDR3 bases: TGCGCCAGCAGGATCAGGCTTCCGAACACTGAAGCTTTCTTT. Its protein is CASRIRLPNTEAFF.